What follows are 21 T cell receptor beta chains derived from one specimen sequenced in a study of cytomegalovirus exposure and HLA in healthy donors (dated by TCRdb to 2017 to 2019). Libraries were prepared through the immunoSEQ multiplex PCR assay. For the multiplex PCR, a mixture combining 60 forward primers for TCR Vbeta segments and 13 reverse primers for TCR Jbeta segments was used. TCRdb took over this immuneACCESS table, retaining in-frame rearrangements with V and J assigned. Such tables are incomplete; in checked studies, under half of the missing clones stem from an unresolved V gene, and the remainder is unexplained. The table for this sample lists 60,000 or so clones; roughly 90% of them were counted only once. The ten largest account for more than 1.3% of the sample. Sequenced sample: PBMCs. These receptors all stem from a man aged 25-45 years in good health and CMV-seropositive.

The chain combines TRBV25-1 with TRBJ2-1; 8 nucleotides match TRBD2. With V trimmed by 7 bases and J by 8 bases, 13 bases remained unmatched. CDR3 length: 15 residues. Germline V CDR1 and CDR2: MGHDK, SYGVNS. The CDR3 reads CASTPPGTRLDEQFF. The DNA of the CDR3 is TGTGCCAGCACCCCGCCTGGGACTAGGCTGGATGAGCAGTTCTTC.

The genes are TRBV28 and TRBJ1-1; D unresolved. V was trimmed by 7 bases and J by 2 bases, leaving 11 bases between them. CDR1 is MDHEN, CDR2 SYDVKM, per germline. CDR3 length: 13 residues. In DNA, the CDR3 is TGTGCCAGCACTACCATCGTCAACACTGAAGCTTTCTTT. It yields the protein CASTTIVNTEAFF.

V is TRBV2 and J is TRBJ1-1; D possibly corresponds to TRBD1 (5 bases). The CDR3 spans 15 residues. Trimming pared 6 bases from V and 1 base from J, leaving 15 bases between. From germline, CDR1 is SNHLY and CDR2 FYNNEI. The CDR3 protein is CASSDARGGNTEAFF. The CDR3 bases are TGTGCCAGCAGCGACGCCCGCGGGGGGAACACTGAAGCTTTCTTT.

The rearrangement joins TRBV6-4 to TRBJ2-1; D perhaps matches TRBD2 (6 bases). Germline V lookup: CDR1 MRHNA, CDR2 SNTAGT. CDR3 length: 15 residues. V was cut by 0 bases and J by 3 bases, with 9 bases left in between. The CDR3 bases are TGTGCCAGCAGTGACTCGGGGGGTGACTACAATGAGCAGTTCTTC. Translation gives CASSDSGGDYNEQFF.

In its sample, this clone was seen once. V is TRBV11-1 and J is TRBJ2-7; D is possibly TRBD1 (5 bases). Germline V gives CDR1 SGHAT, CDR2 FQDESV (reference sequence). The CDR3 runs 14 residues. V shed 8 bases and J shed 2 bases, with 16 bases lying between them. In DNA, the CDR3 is TGTGCCAGCTCGATTCAGGGTGATCCCTACGAGCAGTACTTC. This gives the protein CASSIQGDPYEQYF.

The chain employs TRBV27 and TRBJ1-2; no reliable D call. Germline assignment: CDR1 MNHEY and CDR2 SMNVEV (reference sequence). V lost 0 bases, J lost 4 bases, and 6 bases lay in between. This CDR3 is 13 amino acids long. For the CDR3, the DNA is TGTGCCAGCAGTTTATCGTCAGGCTATGGCTACACCTTC. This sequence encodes CASSLSSGYGYTF.

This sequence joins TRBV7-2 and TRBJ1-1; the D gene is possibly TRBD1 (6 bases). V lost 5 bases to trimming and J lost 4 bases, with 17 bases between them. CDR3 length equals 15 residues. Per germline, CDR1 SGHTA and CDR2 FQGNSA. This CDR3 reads CASSPRGGRSTEAFF. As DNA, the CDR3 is TGTGCCAGCAGCCCGAGGGGGGGGCGCAGCACTGAAGCTTTCTTT. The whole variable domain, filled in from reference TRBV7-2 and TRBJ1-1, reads GAGVSQSPSNKVTEKGKDVELRCDPISGHTALYWYRQSLGQGLEFLIYFQGNSAPDKSGLPSDRFSAERTGGSVSTLTIQRTQQEDSAVYLCASSPRGGRSTEAFFGQGTRLTVV.

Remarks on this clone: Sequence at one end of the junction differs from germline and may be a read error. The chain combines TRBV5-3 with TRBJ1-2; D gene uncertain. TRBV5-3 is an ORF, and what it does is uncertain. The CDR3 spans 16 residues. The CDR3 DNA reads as TGTGCCAGAAGCTTGGGTTATCTTCTACCTAACTCTGGCTACACCTTC. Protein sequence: CARSLGYLLPNSGYTF.

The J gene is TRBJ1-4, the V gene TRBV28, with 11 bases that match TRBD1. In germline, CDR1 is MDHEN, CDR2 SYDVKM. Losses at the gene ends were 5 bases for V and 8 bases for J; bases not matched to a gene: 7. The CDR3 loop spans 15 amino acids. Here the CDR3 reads CASSIGQGAQEKLFF. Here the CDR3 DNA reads TGTGCCAGCAGTATCGGACAGGGGGCGCAGGAAAAACTGTTTTTT.

The chain's CDR3 is CSVEGGASTGNTIYF. CDR3 nucleotides: TGCAGCGTTGAGGGGGGGGCATCAACTGGAAACACCATATATTTT. The chain combines TRBV29-1 with TRBJ1-3, with D possibly matching TRBD1 (6 bases). This CDR3 comprises 15 residues. Germline values: CDR1 SQVTM, CDR2 ANQGSEA. With 3 bases removed from V and 2 bases from J, the gap between germline ends came to 14 bases.

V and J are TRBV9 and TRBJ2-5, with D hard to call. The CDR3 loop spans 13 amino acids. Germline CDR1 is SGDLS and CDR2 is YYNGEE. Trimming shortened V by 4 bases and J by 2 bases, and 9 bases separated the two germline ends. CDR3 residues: CASSSGRQETQYF. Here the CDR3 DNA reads TGTGCCAGCAGCTCGGGTCGGCAAGAGACCCAGTACTTC.

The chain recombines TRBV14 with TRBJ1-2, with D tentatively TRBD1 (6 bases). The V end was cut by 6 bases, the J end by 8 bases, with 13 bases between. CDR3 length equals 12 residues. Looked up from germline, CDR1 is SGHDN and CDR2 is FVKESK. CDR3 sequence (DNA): TGTGCCAGCAGAAAACAGGGAGACGGCTACACCTTC. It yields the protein CASRKQGDGYTF.

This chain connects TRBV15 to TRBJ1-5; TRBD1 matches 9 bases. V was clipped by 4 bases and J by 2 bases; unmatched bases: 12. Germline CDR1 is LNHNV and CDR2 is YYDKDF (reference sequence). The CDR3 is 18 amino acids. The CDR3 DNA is TGTGCCACCAGCAATCTGAGGACAGGGGCGTGGGGCAATCAGCCCCAGCATTTT. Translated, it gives CATSNLRTGAWGNQPQHF.

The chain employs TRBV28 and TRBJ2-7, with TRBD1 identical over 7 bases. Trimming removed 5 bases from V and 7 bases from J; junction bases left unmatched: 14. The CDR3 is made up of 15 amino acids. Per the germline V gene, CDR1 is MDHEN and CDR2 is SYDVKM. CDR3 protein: CASSRRQGFTGEQYF. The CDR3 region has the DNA TGTGCCAGCAGTCGCCGACAGGGCTTCACCGGGGAGCAGTACTTC.

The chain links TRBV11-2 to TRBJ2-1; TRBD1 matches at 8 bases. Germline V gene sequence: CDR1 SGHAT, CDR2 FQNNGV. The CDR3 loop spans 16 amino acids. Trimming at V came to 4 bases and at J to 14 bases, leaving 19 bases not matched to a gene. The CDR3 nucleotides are TGTGCCAGCAGCTCGTTAAGGGGGACAGGCCCCTTTTGGAAGTTCTTC. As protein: CASSSLRGTGPFWKFF.

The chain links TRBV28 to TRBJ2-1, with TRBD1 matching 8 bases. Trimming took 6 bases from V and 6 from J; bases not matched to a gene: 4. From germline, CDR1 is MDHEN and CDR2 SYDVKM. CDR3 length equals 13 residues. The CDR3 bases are TGTGCCAGCAGCCTGGACAGGGTCAATGAGCAGTTCTTC. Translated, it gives CASSLDRVNEQFF.

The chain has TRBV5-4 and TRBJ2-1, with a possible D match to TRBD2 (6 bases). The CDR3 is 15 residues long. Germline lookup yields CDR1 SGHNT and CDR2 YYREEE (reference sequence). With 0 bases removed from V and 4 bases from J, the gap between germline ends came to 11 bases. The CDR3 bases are TGTGCCAGCAGCTTGGGGGGGAGGACATACAATGAGCAGTTCTTC. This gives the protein CASSLGGRTYNEQFF. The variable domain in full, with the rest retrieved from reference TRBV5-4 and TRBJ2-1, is ETGVTQSPTHLIKTRGQQVTLRCSSQSGHNTVSWYQQALGQGPQFIFQYYREEENGRGNFPPRFSGLQFPNYSSELNVNALELDDSALYLCASSLGGRTYNEQFFGPGTRLTVL.

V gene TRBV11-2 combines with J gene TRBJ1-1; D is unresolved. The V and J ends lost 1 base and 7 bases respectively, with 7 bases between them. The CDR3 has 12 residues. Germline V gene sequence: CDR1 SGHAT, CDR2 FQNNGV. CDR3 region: CASSLAGIEAFF. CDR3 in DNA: TGTGCCAGCAGCTTAGCGGGAATTGAAGCTTTCTTT.

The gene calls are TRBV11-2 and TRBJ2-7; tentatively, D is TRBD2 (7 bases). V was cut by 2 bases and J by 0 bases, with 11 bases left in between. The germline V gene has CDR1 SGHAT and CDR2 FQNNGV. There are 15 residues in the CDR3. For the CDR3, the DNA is TGTGCCAGCAGCTTACGGGGGGCGGACTCCTACGAGCAGTACTTC. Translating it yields CASSLRGADSYEQYF.

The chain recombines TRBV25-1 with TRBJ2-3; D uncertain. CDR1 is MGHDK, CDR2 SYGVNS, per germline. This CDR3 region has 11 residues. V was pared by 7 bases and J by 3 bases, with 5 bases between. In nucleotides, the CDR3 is TGTGCCAGCACCCTTACAGATACGCAGTATTTT. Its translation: CASTLTDTQYF.

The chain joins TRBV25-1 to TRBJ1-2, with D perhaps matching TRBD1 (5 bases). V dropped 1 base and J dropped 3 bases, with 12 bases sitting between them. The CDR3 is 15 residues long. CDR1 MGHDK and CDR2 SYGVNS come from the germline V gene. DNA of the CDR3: TGTGCCAGCAGTGAATTCGGCAGGGTAGACTATGGCTACACCTTC. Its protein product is CASSEFGRVDYGYTF.